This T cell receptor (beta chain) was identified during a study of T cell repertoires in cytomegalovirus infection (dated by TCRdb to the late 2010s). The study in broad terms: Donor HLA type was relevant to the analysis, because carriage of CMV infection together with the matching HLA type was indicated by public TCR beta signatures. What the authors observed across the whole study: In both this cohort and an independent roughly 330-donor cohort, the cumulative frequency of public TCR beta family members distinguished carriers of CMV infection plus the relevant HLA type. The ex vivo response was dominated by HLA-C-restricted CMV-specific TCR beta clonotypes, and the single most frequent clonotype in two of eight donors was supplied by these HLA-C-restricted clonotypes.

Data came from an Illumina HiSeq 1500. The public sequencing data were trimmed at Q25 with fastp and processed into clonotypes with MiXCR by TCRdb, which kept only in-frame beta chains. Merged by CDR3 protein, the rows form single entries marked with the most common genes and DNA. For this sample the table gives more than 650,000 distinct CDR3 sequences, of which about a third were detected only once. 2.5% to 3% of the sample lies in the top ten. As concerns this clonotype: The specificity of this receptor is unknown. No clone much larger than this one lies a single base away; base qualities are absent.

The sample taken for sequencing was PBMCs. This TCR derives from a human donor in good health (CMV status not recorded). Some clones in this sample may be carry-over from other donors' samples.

The CDR3 region: CASSLDGTGKAYGYTF. The bases read TGTGCCAGCAGCTTAGACGGGACAGGGAAAGCCTATGGCTACACCTTC. The chain is assembled from TRBV7-2 and TRBJ1-2, with 9 central nucleotides matching TRBD1. From V the trimming removes 1 base and from J it removes 4 bases, while the gene matches leave 7 bases of the junction unaccounted for. Counted from cysteine to phenylalanine, this CDR3 has 16 amino acids. Only the CDR3 portion is preserved as DNA: 48 bases, with reading frame beginning at the first base. Based on the germline V gene, the CDR1 and CDR2 sequences are SGHTA and FQGNSA.